This T cell receptor beta chain was sequenced for a study of T cells in Graves' hyperthyroidism and ophthalmopathy (dated by TCRdb to between 2019 and 2020). Context from the whole study: Peripheral blood samples were taken at initial diagnosis, before any treatment was given. A discovery cohort of roughly 100 patients, 43 with Graves' ophthalmopathy and over 55 with stable Graves' hyperthyroidism, was used to find distinguishing TCR V-J signatures. An independent validation cohort of about 19 hyperthyroidism patients and about 16 patients who later progressed to ophthalmopathy tested prospective prediction of ophthalmopathy. For training and testing, the roughly 100 patients in the discovery cohort were randomly divided in a 7:3 ratio. Thyroid tissue and blood T-cell repertoires from roughly 6 Graves' hyperthyroidism patients were also compared in the study. After sampling, hyperthyroidism patients received methimazole starting at 30 mg daily, and ophthalmopathy patients received high-dose intravenous methylprednisolone. The paper reports TCR Vbeta CDR3 sequencing of over 130 peripheral blood samples: under 45 ophthalmopathy, fewer than 80 hyperthyroidism and approximately 17 progressor patients.

Stable Graves' hyperthyroidism was defined as no progression to ophthalmopathy during 18 months of follow-up. Hyperthyroidism patients were newly diagnosed, with disease duration under 2 months, and aged 18 to 65 years. The study excluded patients with uncontrolled infections, other autoimmune diseases, pregnancy or lactation. Clinical symptoms, serum thyroxine and TRAb, thyroid ultrasound, and orbital computed tomography formed the basis for the diagnoses. Ficoll-Paque density gradient centrifugation was used to isolate PBMCs from approximately 10 ml of fresh peripheral blood. Total RNA was extracted with Trizol reagent, and quality was checked on an Agilent 2100 Bioanalyzer. TCR beta CDR3 regions were amplified from RNA transcripts. For the first round of RT-PCR on the TCR CDR3, the HTBI primer set was used together with the Qiagen OneStep RT-PCR kit. Libraries were constructed in a second round of multiplex PCR, after which size selection and purification were performed. Sequencing of the libraries was done on an Illumina HiSeq2000 using paired-end 100 bp reads. Processing in the source paper ran as follows. SOAPnuke was used to process the raw data, with reads discarded if the reads contained adapters or uncalled bases, had a mean Phred below 15, or lacked an exact constant-primer or identifier match. High-quality paired reads were merged using COPE v1.2.5, and each unique nucleotide sequence was defined as a clonotype. MiTCR v1.1 was used to align the clonotypes against IMGT TRBV, TRBD and TRBJ reference segments. Only V-J combinations with frequency above 0.0001, covering roughly 99% of repertoires, were analysed. A TCS score was defined as the ratio of F50 (clonal expansion) to E x V (chaos), with BLOSUM62-based TCRdist applied between CDR3 peptides within each V-J. Welch's t-statistics and random forest reduced roughly 530 V-J features to 10 to 15, which were used in a naive Bayes classifier (R e1071). TCRdb reanalyzed the raw reads on its own, using fastp at Q25 for trimming and MiXCR for clone calling, and kept in-frame beta chains. Records with the same CDR3 protein are collapsed into one entry carrying the most frequent genes and DNA. The V and J calls follow TCRdb's processing rather than the paper's. The sample records about 520,000 distinct CDR3 sequences, about a fifth of which are singletons. The top ten clonotypes cover about 26% of the sample.

CDR3 length: 13 amino acids, cysteine to phenylalanine. The only DNA kept is the CDR3, 39 bases in frame from the first base. Trimming costs V 4 bases and J 4 bases, and their ends lie 8 bases apart. Via the germline V gene, CDR1 is SNHLY and CDR2 FYNNEI. As regards this clonotype: What antigen it recognizes has not been identified. The sample holds no much larger clone one base away, and base qualities are not on file.

The study at large found these results: In validation, the model predicted progression to ophthalmopathy with 60% to 71% sensitivity and 72% to 75% specificity, a median of about 6.7 months before onset. No statistical method was used to set the sample size in advance, and investigators knew the group allocation. Blood samples also contained most of the expanded thyroid clonotypes (frequency above 0.001), which suggests that blood repertoires may reflect thyroid immune responses. A model built on a 13 V-J signature distinguished ophthalmopathy from stable hyperthyroidism, reaching roughly 88% sensitivity and under 84% specificity in cross-validation and 80%/75% in testing.

Sequencing used blood. The rearrangement joined TRBV2 to TRBJ1-3, with the D segment identity uncertain. The TCR originated in a man aged 18 to 29 with Graves' hyperthyroidism. The CDR3 reads as follows: CASSAWQGNTIYF. The nucleotide sequence is TGTGCCAGCAGTGCTTGGCAGGGAAACACCATATATTTT.